This T cell receptor (beta chain) was captured by sequencing in a study of blood T cell repertoires in COVID-19 (dated by TCRdb to 2019 to 2021). Notes on the research overall: Samples covering the acute and convalescent phases of COVID-19 were provided by collaborators in the United States, Italy and Spain. Deeply sampled blood TCRbeta repertoires from subjects exposed to, actively infected with, or recovered from COVID-19 were included in the dataset. A freely available public database, intended as a resource for researchers studying the immune response to SARS-CoV-2, is where the repertoires were released. A de-identified subject ID, COVID-19 status, age in years and sex were almost always included in the sample metadata. The samples were drawn from two sources: the first 160 participants of the ongoing ImmuneRACE study, and some 1,300 subjects contributed by 6 global collaborators. The material from the prospective study consisted of cDNA or gDNA derived from T cells, B-cell-depleted T cells, or PBMCs. Where HLA class I and class II types were available, the types were taken from metadata supplied by the sample provider, not from assay-based typing. Summary of the overall study and its limitations: The amount of clinical and demographic metadata varied by source and participant and was provided uncurated.

CDR3 length: 13 amino acids, cysteine to phenylalanine. Only the CDR3 region is kept as DNA, spanning 39 bases read in frame from base 1. According to the germline V gene, CDR1 reads KGHSH and CDR2 reads LQKENI. Between the V and J ends, shortened by 6 bases and 3 bases respectively, the junction contains 11 bases. TCRbeta CDR3 regions were amplified from genomic DNA by means of the immunoSEQ Assay, a bias-controlled multiplex PCR. Under the source paper's analysis protocol: The number of nucleated cells in each sample was estimated by amplification of reference gene primers within the assay. Sequence reads were collapsed and filtered to measure the absolute abundance of every unique TCRbeta CDR3 rearrangement. For each sample, productive Simpson clonality was calculated as the square root of Simpson's diversity index over productive rearrangements. TCRdb obtained this table from immuneACCESS and retained in-frame rearrangements with V and J assigned. These tables miss some clones; where compared with another copy, unresolved V genes account for less than half of the shortfall, and the remainder is unexplained. Clonal size and the V and J genes are those of that table, whereas D and trimming came from the DNA. The sample table shows 40,000 to 45,000 clones, and roughly 88% are seen once. Of the sample, about 2.4% falls within the top ten clones.

The collaborating institutions used their own protocols to collect whole blood in K2EDTA tubes. For TCRbeta analysis, collaborators shipped samples in one of three forms: frozen whole blood, isolated PBMCs, or DNA extracted from either of those sample types. This clone was counted once. The specificity of this receptor is unknown. No base quality information exists; no much larger clone differs at one position. The rearrangement combines TRBV18 with TRBJ1-2; TRBD1 is perhaps the D gene, given 6 matching bases. The sequenced material came from peripheral blood. The sequence was obtained from a human donor in a cohort sampled during active COVID-19. CDR3 region: CASSGAEDYGYTF. The DNA sequence reads TGTGCCAGCTCGGGGGCGGAGGACTATGGCTACACCTTC. Supplemented by the reference TRBV18 and TRBJ1-2 proteins around the CDR3, the complete variable domain is NAGVMQNPRHLVRRRGQEARLRCSPMKGHSHVYWYRQLPEEGLKFMVYLQKENIIDESGMPKERFSAEFPKEGPSILRIQQVVRGDSAAYFCASSGAEDYGYTFGSGTRLTVV.